This T cell receptor beta chain appears in the sequencing data of a study of blood T cell repertoires in COVID-19. In germline, CDR1 is SEHNR, CDR2 FQNEAQ (reference sequence). Deletions cut 5 bases from V and 5 bases from J, with 7 bases between. This CDR3 comprises 11 residues. In the original analysis: Nucleated cell number was recorded as an estimate derived from reference gene primer amplification. This table comes from immunoSEQ multiplex PCR, and its TCRdb copy is limited to in-frame clones, with some not included. V, J and clone size were drawn from that table, and D and trimming were deduced from the DNA. The sample consists of 95,000 to 150,000 clones, approximately 74% of them appearing once.

The sequence was obtained from a man aged 60 to 75 with acute or convalescent COVID-19. The chain has TRBV7-9 and TRBJ2-7; D gene unclear. Specimen: peripheral blood. The CDR3 DNA sequence: TGTGCCAGCAGCCCACTTGACGAGCAGTACTTC. As protein: CASSPLDEQYF.